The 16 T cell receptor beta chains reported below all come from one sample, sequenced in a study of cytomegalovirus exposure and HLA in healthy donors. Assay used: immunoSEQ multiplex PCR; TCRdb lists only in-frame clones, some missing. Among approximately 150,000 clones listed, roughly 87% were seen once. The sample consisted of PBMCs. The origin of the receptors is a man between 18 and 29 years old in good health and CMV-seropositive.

CDR3 nucleotides: TGTGCCAGCAGTGACAGGGGACAGGGGGTTAGGTATTTT. It codes for CASSDRGQGVRYF. V and J are TRBV2 and TRBJ2-3; TRBD1 aligns across 11 bases. V shed 3 bases and J 14 bases; nucleotides not matched to a gene: 7. The V gene's germline CDR1 is SNHLY and CDR2 FYNNEI. The CDR3 sequence is 13 residues long.

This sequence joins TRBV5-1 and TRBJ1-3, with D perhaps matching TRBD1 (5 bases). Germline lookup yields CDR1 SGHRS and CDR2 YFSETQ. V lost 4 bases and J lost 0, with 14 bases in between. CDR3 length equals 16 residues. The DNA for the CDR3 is TGCGCCAGCAGCCTAGGGCGGGACTCCTCTGGAAACACCATATATTTT. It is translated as CASSLGRDSSGNTIYF.

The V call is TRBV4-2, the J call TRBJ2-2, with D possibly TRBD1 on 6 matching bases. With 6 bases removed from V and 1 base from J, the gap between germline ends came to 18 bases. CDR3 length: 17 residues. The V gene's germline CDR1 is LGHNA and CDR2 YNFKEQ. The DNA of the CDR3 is TGTGCCAGCAGTCAGCAGATCCGGACAGAGAACACCGGGGAGCTGTTTTTT. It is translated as CASSQQIRTENTGELFF.

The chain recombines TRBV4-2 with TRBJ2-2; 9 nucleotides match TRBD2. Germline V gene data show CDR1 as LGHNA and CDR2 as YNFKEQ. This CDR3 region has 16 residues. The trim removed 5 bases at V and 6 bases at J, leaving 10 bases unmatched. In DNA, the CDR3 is TGTGCCAGCAGCTCTCAGCGGGGGGCGATGGCCGGGGAGCTGTTTTTT. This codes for CASSSQRGAMAGELFF.

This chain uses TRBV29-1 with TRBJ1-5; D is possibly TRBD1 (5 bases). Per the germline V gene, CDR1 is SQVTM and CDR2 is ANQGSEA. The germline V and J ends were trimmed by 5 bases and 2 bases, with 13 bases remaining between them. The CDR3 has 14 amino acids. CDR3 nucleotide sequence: TGCAGCGTTAAGACGCGGGGCGGCAATCAGCCCCAGCATTTT. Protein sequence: CSVKTRGGNQPQHF. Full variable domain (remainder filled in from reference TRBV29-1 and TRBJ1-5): SAVISQKPSRDICQRGTSLTIQCQVDSQVTMMFWYRQQPGQSLTLIATANQGSEATYESGFVIDKFPISRPNLTFSTLTVSNMSPEDSSIYLCSVKTRGGNQPQHFGDGTRLSIL.

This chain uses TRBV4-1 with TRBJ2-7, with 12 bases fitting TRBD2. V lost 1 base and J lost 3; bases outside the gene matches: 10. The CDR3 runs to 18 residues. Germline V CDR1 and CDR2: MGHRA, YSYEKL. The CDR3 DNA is TGCGCCAGCAGCCAAGTACTAAGTGGACTAGCGGGATTCTACGAGCAGTACTTC. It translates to CASSQVLSGLAGFYEQYF.

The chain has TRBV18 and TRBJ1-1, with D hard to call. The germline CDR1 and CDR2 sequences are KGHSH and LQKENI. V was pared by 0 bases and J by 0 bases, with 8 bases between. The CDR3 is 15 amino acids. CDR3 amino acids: CASSPPTSLNTEAFF. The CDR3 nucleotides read TGTGCCAGCTCACCACCGACATCTTTGAACACTGAAGCTTTCTTT.

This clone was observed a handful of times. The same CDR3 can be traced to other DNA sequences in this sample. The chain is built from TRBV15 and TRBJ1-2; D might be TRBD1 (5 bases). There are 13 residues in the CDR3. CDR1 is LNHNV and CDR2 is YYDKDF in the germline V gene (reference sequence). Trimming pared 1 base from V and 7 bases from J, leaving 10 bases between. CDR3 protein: CATSRAGKGGYTF. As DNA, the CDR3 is TGTGCCACCAGCAGAGCAGGGAAGGGTGGCTACACCTTC.

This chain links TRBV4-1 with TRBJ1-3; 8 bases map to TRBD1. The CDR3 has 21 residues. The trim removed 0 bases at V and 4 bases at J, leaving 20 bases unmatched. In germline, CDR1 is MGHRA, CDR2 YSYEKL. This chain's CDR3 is CASSQEGFKGQGAAWGNTIYF. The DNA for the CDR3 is TGCGCCAGCAGCCAAGAGGGATTTAAGGGGCAGGGGGCAGCGTGGGGAAACACCATATATTTT.

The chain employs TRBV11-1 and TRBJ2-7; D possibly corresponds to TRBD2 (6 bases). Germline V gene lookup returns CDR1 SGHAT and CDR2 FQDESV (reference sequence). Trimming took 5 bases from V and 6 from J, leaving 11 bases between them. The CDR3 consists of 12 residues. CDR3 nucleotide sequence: TGTGCCAGCAGCCGGGGACTCCCCGAGCAGTACTTC. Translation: CASSRGLPEQYF.

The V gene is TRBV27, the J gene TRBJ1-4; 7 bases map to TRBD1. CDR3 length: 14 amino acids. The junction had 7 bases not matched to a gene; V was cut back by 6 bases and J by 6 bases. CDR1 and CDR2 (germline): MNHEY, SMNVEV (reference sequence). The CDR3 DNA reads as TGTGCCAGCAGCCCGGGACAGACATATGAAAAACTGTTTTTT. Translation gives CASSPGQTYEKLFF.

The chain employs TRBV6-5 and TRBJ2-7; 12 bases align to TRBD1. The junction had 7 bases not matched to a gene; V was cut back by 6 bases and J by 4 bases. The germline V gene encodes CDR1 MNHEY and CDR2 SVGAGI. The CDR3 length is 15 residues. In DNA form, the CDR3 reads TGTGCCAGCAGCCGACCGGGACAGGGGGCGTACGAGCAGTACTTC. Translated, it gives CASSRPGQGAYEQYF.

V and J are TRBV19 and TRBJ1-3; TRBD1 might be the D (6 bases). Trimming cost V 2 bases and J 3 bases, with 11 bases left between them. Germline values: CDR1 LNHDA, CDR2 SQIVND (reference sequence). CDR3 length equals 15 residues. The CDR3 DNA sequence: TGTGCCAGTAGTATATCAGGGGCTGGTGGAAACACCATATATTTT. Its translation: CASSISGAGGNTIYF.

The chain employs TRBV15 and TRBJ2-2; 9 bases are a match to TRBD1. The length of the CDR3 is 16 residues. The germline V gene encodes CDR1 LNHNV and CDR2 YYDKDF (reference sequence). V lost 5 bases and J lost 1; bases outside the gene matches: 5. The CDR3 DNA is TGTGCCACCAGCCTGGGACAGGGTGAGAACACCGGGGAGCTGTTTTTT. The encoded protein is CATSLGQGENTGELFF. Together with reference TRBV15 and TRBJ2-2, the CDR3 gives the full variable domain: DAMVIQNPRYQVTQFGKPVTLSCSQTLNHNVMYWYQQKSSQAPKLLFHYYDKDFNNEADTPDNFQSRRPNTSFCFLDIRSPGLGDTAMYLCATSLGQGENTGELFFGEGSRLTVL.

CDR3 sequence: CASSGQLDEKLFF. CDR3 in DNA: TGTGCCAGCAGTGGACAGCTCGATGAAAAACTGTTTTTT. V and J are TRBV27 and TRBJ1-4, with a tentative D call TRBD1 (6 bases). V lost 5 bases and J lost 6, with 10 bases in between. This CDR3 has 13 residues. Germline-derived CDR1 and CDR2 are MNHEY and SMNVEV (reference sequence).

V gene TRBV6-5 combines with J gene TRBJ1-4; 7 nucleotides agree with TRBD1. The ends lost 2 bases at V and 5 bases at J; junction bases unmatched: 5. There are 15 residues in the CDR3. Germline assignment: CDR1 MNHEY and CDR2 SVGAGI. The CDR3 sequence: CASSYMGQPNEKLFF. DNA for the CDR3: TGTGCCAGCAGTTACATGGGACAGCCAAATGAAAAACTGTTTTTT.